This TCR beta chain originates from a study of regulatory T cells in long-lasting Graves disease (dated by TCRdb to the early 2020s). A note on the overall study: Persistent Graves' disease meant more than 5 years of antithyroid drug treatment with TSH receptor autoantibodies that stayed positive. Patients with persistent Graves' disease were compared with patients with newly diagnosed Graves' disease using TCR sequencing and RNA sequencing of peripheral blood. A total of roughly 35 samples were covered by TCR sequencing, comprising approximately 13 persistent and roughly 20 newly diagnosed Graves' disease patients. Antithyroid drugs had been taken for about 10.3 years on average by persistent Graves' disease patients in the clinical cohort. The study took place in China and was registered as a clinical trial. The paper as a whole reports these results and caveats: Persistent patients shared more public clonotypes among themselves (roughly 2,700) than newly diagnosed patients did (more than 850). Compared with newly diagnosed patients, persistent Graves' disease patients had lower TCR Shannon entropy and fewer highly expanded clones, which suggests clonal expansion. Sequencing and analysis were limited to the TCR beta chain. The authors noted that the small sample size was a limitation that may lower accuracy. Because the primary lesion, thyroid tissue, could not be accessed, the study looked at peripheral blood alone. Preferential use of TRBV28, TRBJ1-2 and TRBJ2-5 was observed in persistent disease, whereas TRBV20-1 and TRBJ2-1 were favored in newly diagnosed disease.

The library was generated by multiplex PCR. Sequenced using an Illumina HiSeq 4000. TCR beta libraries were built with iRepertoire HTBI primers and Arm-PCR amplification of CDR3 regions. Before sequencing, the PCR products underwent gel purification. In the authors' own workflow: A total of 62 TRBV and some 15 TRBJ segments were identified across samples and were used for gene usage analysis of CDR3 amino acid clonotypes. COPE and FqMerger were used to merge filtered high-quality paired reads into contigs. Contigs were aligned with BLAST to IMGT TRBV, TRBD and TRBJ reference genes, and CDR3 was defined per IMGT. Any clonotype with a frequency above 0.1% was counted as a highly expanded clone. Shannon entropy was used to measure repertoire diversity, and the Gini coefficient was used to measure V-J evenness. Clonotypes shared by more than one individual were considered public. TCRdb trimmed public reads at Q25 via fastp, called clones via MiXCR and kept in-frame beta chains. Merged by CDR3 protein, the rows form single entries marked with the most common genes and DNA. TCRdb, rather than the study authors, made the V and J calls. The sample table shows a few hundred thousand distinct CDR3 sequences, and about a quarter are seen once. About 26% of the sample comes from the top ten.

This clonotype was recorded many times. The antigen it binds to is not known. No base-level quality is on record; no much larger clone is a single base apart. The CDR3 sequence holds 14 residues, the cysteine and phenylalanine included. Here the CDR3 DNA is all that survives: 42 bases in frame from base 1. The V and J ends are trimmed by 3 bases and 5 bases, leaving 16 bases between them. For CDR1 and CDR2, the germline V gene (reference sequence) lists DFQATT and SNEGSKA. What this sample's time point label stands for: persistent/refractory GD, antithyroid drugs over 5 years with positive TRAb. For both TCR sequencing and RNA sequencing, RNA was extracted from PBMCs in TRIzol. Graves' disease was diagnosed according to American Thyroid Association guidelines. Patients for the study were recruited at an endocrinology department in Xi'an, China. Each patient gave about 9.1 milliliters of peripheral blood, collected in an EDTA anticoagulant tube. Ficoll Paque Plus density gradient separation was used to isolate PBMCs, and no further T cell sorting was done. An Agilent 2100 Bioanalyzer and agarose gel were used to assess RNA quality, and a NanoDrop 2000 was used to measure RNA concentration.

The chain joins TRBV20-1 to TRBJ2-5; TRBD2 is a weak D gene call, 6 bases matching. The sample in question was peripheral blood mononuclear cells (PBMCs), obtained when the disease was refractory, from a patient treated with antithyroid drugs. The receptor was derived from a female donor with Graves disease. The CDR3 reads CSASIWGDEETQYF. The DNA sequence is TGCAGTGCTAGTATCTGGGGGGATGAGGAGACCCAGTACTTC.